The present entry profiles one T cell receptor (beta chain) with its context. This clone's antigen is unknown. Within one base of it there is no much larger clone, and no base qualities were kept. The 40 or so donors, aged about 6 to 95 years, were systemically healthy Caucasian individuals from Russia. Roughly 9.5 milliliters of peripheral blood were drawn from each donor into EDTA-treated Vacutainer tubes. Ficoll-Paque density-gradient centrifugation was used to isolate PBMCs, with at least 6 million per sample. Total RNA, at least 6 micrograms per sample, was extracted from PBMCs with Trizol reagent. The percentages of naive CD45RAhigh/CD27high T cells were determined by flow cytometry on a PBMC aliquot from every donor. The junction shows trimming of 9 bases on V and 10 bases on J, plus 13 bases between the germline ends. The CDR3 covers 12 residues, taking in both the cysteine and the phenylalanine. The CDR3 DNA has 36 bases and is translated from base 1. CDR1 is given as LNHDA and CDR2 as SQIVND, both from the germline V gene (reference sequence).

This entry is derived from a study of blood T cells in healthy people across ages (dated by TCRdb to the mid-2010s). Background on the whole study: In model experiments, template switching captured roughly one uniquely barcoded TCR beta cDNA molecule for every two T cells. Using deep sequencing normalized with unique cDNA molecular identifiers, the study measured how TCR beta repertoire diversity changes with age. The donors were divided into four age groups: young (average around 17 years), middle-aged (over 35), aged (about 60) and long-lived (nearly 85). The study analyzed two additional independent replicas of 1 million unique cDNA reads from the same blood draw for two donors, one aged 18 to 29 and one aged 80 or older.

Libraries were made using 5' RACE. Sequenced using an Illumina HiSeq 2500. A second PCR of about 7 to 12 cycles was run with a J-beta primer mix and a sample-barcoded 5' primer. A template-switch 5' adaptor carrying 12 random nucleotides introduced a unique molecular identifier onto each TCR beta cDNA molecule. Each sample yielded at least 2.5 million CDR3-containing paired-end reads. First-strand cDNA synthesis was performed from all RNA using the Mint cDNA synthesis kit, with priming by a TRBC-specific oligonucleotide. After uracil-DNA glycosylase treatment, a first 18-cycle PCR used universal primers M1SS and BC2_uni_R on all cDNA. In the source study's methods: For normalization, 1 million high-quality reads were randomly selected from each sample, with every read carrying a distinct molecular identifier. Instead of being binned into consensus sequences, reads that shared molecular identifiers were thrown out. MiTCR, with a Q25 quality threshold and the strictest error-elimination algorithm, was used for CDR3 identification, clonotype clustering and error correction. A nonparametric unseen species model using Euler transformation provided a lower-bound estimate of total TCR beta diversity. In TCRdb, the public reads were trimmed at Q25 with fastp and aligned with MiXCR, with productive beta chains retained. All rows with the same CDR3 protein become a single entry with the most common DNA and genes. The V and J calls here are based on TCRdb, not the publication. The sample records hundreds of thousands of distinct CDR3 sequences, nearly 25% of which are singletons. The leading ten clones occupy just under 9% of the sample.

The study at large found these results: As age increased, observed TCR beta diversity per million T cells dropped in a roughly linear way, and a significant reduction was already evident by age 40. Donor CMV infection status was unknown, potentially confounding age-related changes in expanded clonotypes. Estimates of total diversity from one million sequenced T cells were regarded as lower bounds and underestimates. Because profiling used bulk unsorted PBMCs, naive and antigen-experienced compartments could not be compared conclusively. Compared with the aged group, the long-lived group had more naive CD4+ T cells, fewer expanded clones and increased TCR diversity, a pattern suggesting age selection. A strong correlation was found between observed TCR beta diversity and the percentage of naive T cells measured by flow cytometry.

A further study also used this sample, focusing on T cells of mothers and their children. The second paper further reports: Donors were nine systemically healthy Caucasian individuals: three mothers and their six children. cDNA synthesis used all of the extracted RNA, with about 1.5 ug of RNA in each 15 ul reaction. In the second PCR, the M1S primer added sample barcodes and 2-4 random nucleotides. More than 9 million TCR beta CDR3 reads were obtained from each mother, and millions of reads were obtained from each child. In both related and unrelated pairs, thymic selection shapes the output of TCR recombination in a similar way, with inherited differences having only a minor effect. Normalized repertoire overlap was always slightly but never significantly higher in related than unrelated mother-child pairs. Persistent microchimeric T cell clones were not detected, at a sensitivity of approximately 93 clones per million clonotypes. In the study, deep NGS was used to compare the TCR beta repertoires of mothers and children, and features distinguishing related mother-child pairs from unrelated individuals were sought. The mean age was roughly 44 +/- 4 years for the mothers and approximately 11 +/- 4 years for the children. After adapter ligation was performed with NEBNext reagents, the libraries were sequenced on an Illumina HiSeq 2000 with 100+100 nt paired-end reads. Mother and child libraries were prepared a month apart and sequenced in separate runs to prevent cross-contamination. For each donor, between about 500,000 and 2,100,000 distinct TCR beta clonotypes were identified. Naive TCR beta clonotypes were estimated from low-frequency clonotypes matched to each donor's FACS-determined naive share, without sorting.

Source material: blood. This chain is built from TRBV19 and TRBJ1-6; confidence is insufficient to name the D gene. This TCR was recovered from a boy younger than 18 in good health. The nucleotides are TGTGCCAGCGGGGATTCATACTCACCCCTCCACTTT. The resulting protein is CASGDSYSPLHF.